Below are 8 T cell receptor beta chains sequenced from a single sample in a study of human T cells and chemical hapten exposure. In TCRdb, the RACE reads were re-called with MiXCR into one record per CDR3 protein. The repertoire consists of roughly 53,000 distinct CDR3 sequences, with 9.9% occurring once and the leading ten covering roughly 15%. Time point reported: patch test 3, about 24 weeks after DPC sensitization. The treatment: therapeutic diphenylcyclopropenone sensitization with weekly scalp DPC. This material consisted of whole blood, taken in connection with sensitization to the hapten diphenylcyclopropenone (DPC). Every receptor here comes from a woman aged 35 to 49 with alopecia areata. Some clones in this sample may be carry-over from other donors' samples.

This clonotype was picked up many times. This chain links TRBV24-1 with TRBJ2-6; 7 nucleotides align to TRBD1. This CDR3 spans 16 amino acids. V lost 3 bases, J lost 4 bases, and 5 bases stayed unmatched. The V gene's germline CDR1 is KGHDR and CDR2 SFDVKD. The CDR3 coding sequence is TGTGCCACCAGTGATGGTACAGGGGACGGGGCCAACGTCCTGACTTTC. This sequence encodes CATSDGTGDGANVLTF.

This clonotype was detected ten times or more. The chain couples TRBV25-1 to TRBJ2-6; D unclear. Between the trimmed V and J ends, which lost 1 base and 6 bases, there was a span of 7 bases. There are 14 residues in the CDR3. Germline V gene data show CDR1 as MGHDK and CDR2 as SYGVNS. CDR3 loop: CASSELGKANVLTF. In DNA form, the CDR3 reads TGTGCCAGCAGTGAATTGGGGAAGGCCAACGTCCTGACTTTC.

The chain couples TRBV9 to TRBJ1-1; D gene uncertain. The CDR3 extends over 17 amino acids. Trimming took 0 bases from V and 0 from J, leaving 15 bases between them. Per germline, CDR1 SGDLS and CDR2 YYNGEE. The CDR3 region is CASSVATRYELNTEAFF. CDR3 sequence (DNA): TGTGCCAGCAGCGTAGCTACACGGTACGAGTTGAACACTGAAGCTTTCTTT. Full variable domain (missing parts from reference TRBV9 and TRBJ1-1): DSGVTQTPKHLITATGQRVTLRCSPRSGDLSVYWYQQSLDQGLQFLIQYYNGEERAKGNILERFSAQQFPDLHSELNLSSLELGDSALYFCASSVATRYELNTEAFFGQGTRLTVV.

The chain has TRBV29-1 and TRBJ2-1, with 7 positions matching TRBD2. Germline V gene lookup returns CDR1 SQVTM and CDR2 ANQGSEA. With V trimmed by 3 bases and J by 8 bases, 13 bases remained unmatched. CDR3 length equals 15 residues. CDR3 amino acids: CSVEGSGRTIDEQFF. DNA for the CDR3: TGCAGCGTTGAGGGTAGCGGGCGTACAATCGATGAGCAGTTCTTC.

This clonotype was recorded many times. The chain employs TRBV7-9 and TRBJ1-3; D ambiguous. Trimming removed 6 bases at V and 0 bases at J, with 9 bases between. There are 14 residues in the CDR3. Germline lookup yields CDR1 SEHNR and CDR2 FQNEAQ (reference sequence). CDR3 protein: CASRTEVSGNTIYF. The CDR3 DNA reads TGTGCCAGCAGAACCGAGGTCTCTGGAAACACCATATATTTT.

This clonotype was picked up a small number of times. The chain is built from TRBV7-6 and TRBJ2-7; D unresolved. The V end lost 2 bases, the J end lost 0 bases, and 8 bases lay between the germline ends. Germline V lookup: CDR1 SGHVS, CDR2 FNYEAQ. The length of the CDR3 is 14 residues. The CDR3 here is CASSLSPVSYEQYF. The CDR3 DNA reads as TGTGCCAGCAGCTTATCCCCGGTCTCCTACGAGCAGTACTTC. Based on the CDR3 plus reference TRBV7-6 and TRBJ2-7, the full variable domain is GAGVSQSPRYKVTKRGQDVALRCDPISGHVSLYWYRQALGQGPEFLTYFNYEAQQDKSGLPNDRFSAERPEGSISTLTIQRTEQRDSAMYRCASSLSPVSYEQYFGPGTRLTVT.

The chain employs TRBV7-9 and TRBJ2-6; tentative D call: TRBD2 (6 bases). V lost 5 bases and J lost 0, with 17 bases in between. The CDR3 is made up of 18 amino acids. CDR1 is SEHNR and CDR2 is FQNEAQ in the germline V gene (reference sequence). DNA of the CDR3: TGTGCCAGCAGCCCCGTCGGGGGACTTACCTCTGGGGCCAACGTCCTGACTTTC. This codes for CASSPVGGLTSGANVLTF.

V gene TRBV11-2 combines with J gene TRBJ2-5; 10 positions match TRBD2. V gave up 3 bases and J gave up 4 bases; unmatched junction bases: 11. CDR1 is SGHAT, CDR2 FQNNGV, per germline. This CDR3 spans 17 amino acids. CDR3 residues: CASSFDELAGRRETQYF. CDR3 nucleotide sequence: TGTGCCAGCAGCTTTGATGAACTAGCGGGGAGACGAGAGACCCAGTACTTC. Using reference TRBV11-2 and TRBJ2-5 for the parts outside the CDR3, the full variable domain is EAGVAQSPRYKIIEKRQSVAFWCNPISGHATLYWYQQILGQGPKLLIQFQNNGVVDDSQLPKDRFSAERLKGVDSTLKIQPAKLEDSAVYLCASSFDELAGRRETQYFGPGTRLLVL.